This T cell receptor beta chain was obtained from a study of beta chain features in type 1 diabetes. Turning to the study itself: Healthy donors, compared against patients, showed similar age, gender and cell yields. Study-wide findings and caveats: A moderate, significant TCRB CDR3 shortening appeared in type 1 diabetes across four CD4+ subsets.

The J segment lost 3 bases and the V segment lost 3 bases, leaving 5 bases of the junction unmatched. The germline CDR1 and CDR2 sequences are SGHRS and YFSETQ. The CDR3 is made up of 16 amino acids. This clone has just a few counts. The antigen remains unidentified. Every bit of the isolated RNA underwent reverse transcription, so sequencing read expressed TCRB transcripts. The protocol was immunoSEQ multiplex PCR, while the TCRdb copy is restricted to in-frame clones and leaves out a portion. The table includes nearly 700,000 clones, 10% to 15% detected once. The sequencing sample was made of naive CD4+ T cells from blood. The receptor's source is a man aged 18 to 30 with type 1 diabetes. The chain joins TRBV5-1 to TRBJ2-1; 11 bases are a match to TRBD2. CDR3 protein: CASSSAGTSGYNEQFF. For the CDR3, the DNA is TGCGCCAGCAGCTCCGCCGGGACTAGCGGCTACAATGAGCAGTTCTTC.